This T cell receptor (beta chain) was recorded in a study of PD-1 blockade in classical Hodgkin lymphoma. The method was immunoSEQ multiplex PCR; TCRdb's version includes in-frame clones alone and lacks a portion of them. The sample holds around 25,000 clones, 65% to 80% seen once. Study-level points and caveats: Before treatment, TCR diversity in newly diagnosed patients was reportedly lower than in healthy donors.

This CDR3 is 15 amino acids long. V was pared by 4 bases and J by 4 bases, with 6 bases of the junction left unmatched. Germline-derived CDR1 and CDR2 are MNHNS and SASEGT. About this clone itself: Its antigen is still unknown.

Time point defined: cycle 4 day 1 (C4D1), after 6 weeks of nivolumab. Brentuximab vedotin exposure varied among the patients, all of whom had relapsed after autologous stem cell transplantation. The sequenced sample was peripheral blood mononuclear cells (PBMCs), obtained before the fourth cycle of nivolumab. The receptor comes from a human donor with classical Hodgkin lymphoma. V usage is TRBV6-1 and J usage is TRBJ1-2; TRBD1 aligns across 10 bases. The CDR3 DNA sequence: TGTGCCAGCAGTGCGACAGGGGGCTCGGCCTATGGCTACACCTTC. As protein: CASSATGGSAYGYTF.